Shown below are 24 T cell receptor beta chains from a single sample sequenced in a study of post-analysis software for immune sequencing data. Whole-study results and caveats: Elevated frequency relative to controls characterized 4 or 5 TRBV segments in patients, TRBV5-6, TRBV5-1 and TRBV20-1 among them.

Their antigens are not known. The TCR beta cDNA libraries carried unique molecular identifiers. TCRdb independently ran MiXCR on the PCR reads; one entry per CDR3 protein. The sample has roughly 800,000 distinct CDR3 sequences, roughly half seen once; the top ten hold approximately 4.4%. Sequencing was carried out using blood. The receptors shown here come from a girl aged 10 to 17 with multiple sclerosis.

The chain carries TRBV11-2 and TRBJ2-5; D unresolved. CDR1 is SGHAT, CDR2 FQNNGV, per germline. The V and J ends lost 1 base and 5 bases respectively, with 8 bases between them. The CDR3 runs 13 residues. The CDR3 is CASSLVFRETQYF. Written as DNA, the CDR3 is TGTGCCAGCAGCTTAGTGTTCCGGGAGACCCAGTACTTC.

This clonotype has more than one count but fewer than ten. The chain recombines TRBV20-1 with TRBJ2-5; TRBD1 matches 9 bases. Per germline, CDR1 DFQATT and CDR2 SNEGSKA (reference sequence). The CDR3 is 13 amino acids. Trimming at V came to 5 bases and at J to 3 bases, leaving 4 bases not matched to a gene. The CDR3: CSASGQGKETQYF. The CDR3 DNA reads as TGCAGTGCTTCTGGACAGGGGAAAGAGACCCAGTACTTC.

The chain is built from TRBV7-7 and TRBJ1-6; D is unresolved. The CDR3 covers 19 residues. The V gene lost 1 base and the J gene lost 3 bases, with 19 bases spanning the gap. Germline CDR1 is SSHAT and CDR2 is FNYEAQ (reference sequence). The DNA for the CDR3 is TGTGCCAGCAGCTTAGACGTTGAGCGTGTGCGGAACTATAATTCACCCCTCCACTTT. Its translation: CASSLDVERVRNYNSPLHF.

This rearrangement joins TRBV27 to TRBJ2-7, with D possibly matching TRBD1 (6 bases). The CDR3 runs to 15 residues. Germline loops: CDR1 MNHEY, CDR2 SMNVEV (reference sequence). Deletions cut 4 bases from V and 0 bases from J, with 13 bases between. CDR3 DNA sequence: TGTGCCAGCAGTTCATCAGGGGTAAGCTCCTACGAGCAGTACTTC. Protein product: CASSSSGVSSYEQYF.

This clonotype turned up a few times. In DNA form, the CDR3 reads TGTGCCAGCAGCTTAGCTAAAGAGACCCAGTACTTC. Encoded protein: CASSLAKETQYF. The chain links TRBV7-2 to TRBJ2-4; D gene unclear. The DNA end is more similar to TRBJ2-5, so the J call may be wrong. Per the germline V gene, CDR1 is SGHTA and CDR2 is FQGNSA. The CDR3 has 12 amino acids.

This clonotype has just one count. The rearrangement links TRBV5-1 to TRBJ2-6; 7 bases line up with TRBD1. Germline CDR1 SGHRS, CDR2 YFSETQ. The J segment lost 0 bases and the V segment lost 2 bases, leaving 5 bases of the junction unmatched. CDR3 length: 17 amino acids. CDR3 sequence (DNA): TGCGCCAGCAGCTTAGAGGGACAGAGCTCTGGGGCCAACGTCCTGACTTTC. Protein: CASSLEGQSSGANVLTF.

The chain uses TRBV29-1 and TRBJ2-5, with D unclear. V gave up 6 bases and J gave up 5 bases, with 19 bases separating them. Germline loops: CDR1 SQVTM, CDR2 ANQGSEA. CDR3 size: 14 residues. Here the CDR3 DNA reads TGCAGCGTCGAACCCAAGGCCCTCCGGGAGACCCAGTACTTC. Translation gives CSVEPKALRETQYF. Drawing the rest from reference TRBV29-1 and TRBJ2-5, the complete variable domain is SAVISQKPSRDICQRGTSLTIQCQVDSQVTMMFWYRQQPGQSLTLIATANQGSEATYESGFVIDKFPISRPNLTFSTLTVSNMSPEDSSIYLCSVEPKALRETQYFGPGTRLLVL.

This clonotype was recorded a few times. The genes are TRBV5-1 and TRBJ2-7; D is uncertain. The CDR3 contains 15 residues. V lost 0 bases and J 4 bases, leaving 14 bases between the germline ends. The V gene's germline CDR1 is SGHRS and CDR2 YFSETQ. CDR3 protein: CASSLAEGFGYEQYF. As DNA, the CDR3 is TGCGCCAGCAGCTTGGCCGAAGGGTTCGGTTACGAGCAGTACTTC.

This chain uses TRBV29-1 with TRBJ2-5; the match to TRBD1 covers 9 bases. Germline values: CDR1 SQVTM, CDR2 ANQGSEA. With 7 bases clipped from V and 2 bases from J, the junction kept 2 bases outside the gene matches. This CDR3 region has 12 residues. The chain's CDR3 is CSGGQGQETQYF. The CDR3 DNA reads TGCAGCGGGGGACAGGGACAAGAGACCCAGTACTTC.

CDR3 sequence: CSAPSGGAGGTQYF. In DNA form, the CDR3 reads TGCAGTGCACCTTCTGGGGGCGCGGGTGGGACCCAGTACTTC. The V call is TRBV20-1, the J call TRBJ2-5, with D maybe TRBD1 (6 bases). There are 14 residues in the CDR3. Trimming shortened V by 6 bases and J by 7 bases, and 21 bases separated the two germline ends. The germline CDR1 and CDR2 sequences are DFQATT and SNEGSKA (reference sequence).

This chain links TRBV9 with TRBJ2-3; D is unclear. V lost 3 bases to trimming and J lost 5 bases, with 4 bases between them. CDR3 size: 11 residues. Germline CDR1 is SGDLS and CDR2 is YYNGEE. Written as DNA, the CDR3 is TGTGCCAGCAGCGGACGAGATACGCAGTATTTT. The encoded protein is CASSGRDTQYF.

The CDR3 DNA follows: TGTGCCAGCTCAGCGCAGAGGAACACTGAAGCTTTCTTT. This encodes CASSAQRNTEAFF. This chain connects TRBV18 to TRBJ1-1, with no clear D. Germline assignment: CDR1 KGHSH and CDR2 LQKENI. Trimming left V 5 bases short and J 1 base short, with 8 bases between. The CDR3 totals 13 residues.

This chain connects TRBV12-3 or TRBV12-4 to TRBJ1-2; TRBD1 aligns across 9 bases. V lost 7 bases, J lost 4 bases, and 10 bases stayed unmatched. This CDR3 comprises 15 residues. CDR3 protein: CASTVWDRATYGYTF. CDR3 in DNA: TGTGCCAGCACAGTTTGGGACAGGGCGACCTATGGCTACACCTTC.

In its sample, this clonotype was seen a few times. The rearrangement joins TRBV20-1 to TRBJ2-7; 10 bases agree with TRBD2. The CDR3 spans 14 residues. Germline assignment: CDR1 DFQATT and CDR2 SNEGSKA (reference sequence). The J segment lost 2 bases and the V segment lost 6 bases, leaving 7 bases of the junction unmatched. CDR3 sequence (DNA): TGCAGTGCAGAAAGCGGGGGGGACACCTACGAGCAGTACTTC. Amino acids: CSAESGGDTYEQYF.

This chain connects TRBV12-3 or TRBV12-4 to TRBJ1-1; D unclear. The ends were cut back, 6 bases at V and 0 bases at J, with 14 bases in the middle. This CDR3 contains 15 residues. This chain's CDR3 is CASSPSTGMNTEAFF. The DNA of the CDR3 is TGTGCCAGCAGCCCATCGACCGGTATGAACACTGAAGCTTTCTTT.

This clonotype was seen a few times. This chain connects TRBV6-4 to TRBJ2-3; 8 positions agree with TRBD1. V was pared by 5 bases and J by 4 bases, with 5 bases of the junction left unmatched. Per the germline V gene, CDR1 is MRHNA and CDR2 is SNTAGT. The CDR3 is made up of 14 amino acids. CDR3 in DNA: TGTGCCAGCAGTACAGGACAGGGTCCAGATACGCAGTATTTT. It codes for CASSTGQGPDTQYF.

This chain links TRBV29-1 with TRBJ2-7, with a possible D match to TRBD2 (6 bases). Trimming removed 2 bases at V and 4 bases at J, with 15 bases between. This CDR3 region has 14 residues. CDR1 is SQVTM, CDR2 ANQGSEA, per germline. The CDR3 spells CSVEPASAPYEQYF. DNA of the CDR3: TGCAGCGTTGAACCGGCTAGCGCCCCTTACGAGCAGTACTTC.

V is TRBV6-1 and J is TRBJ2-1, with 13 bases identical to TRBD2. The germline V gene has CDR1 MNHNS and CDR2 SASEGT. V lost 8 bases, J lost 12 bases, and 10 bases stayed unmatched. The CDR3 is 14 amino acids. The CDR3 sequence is CASATSGGAGGQFF. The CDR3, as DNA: TGTGCCAGCGCAACTAGCGGGGGGGCCGGTGGGCAGTTCTTC.

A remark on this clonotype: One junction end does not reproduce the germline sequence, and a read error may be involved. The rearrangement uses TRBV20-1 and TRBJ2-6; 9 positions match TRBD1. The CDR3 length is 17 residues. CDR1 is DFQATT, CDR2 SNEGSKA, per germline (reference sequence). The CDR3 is CSARDRGQGTGANVRTF. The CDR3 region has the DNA TGCAGTGCTAGAGATAGGGGACAGGGCACCGGGGCCAACGTCCGGACTTTC.

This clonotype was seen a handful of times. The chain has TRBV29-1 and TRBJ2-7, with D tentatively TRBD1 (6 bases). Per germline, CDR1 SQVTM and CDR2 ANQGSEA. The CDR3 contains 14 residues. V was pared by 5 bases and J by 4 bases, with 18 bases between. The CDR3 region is CSVSRQGNSYEQYF. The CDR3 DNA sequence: TGCAGCGTTTCGCGGCAGGGGAACTCTTACGAGCAGTACTTC.

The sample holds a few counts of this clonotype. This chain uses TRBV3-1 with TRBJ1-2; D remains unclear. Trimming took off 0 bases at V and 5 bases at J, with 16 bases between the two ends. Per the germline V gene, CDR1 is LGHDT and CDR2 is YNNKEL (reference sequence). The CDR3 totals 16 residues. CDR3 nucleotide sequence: TGTGCCAGCAGCCAAGACCTGGAGGAGCCGGGGTATGGCTACACCTTC. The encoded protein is CASSQDLEEPGYGYTF. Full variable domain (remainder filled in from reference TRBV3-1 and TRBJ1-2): DTAVSQTPKYLVTQMGNDKSIKCEQNLGHDTMYWYKQDSKKFLKIMFSYNNKELIINETVPNRFSPKSPDKAHLNLHINSLELGDSAVYFCASSQDLEEPGYGYTFGSGTRLTVV.

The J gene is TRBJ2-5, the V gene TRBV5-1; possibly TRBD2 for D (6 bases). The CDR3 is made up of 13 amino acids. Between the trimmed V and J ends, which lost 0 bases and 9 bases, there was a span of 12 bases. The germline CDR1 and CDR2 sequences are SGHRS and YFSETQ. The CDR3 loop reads CASSLAVGEAQYF. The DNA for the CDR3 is TGCGCCAGCAGCTTGGCCGTGGGGGAGGCCCAGTACTTC.

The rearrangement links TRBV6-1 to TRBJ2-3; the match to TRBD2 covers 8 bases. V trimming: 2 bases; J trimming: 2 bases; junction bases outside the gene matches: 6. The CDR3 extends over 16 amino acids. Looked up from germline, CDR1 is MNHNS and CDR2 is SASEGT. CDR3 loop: CASSEMGTSFTDTQYF. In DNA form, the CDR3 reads TGTGCCAGCAGTGAAATGGGGACTAGTTTCACAGATACGCAGTATTTT.

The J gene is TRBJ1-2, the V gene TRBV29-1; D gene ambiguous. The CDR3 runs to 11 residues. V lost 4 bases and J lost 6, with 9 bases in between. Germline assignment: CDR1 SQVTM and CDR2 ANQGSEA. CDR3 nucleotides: TGCAGCGTTGTAAGGGATAATGGCTACACCTTC. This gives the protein CSVVRDNGYTF.